This entry concerns a single T cell receptor beta chain. Its antigen is still unknown. Base quality data are lacking; no much larger clone is found one base away. The cohort comprised several hundred healthy bone marrow donors. At the time of sampling, all cohort members were nominally healthy, though unrecorded immune exposures were likely present. The donor was CMV seronegative and belonged to the group of over 300 seronegative cohort members. Every donor gave a peripheral blood sample, and the peripheral blood mononuclear cells from that sample were used for TCR beta sequencing. The Qiagen DNeasy Blood Extraction Kit was used to extract genomic DNA from the blood cell samples. CDR1 and CDR2 are read off the germline V gene (reference sequence) as LNHDA and SQIVND. The V end loses 1 base and the J end loses 1 base, and a stretch of 14 bases separates them. Including cysteine and phenylalanine, the CDR3 has 18 amino acids. Of all the DNA, just the CDR3 is kept, 54 bases in frame from base 1.

This entry comes from a study of cytomegalovirus exposure and HLA in healthy donors (dated by TCRdb to the late 2010s). General notes on the study: According to an earlier analysis of 587 of the donors, 150 million to 200 million T cells yielded 100 million or so unique TCR beta sequences and approximately 280 Gb of sequence data. Around 320 gigabases of sequencing data and tens of millions of unique TCR sequences were included in an early release covering roughly 600 HLA-typed donors. Of the roughly 400 genotyped donors, 81% fell in the genetic ancestry cluster associated with self-reported Caucasian donors. The study was designed to test whether signatures of past pathogen exposure could be identified by cataloging public T cell receptors. The T cell repertoires of 666 subjects were profiled by immunosequencing and related to cytomegalovirus serostatus. In addition to the first cohort of approximately 650 subjects, a separate validation cohort of 130 or so different subjects was used. To predict cytomegalovirus infection status, the study combined high-throughput TCR immunosequencing, statistical association of individual TCRs with disease status, and machine learning. A later analysis re-analyzed previously published TCR beta repertoires from roughly 690 donors and added high-resolution HLA genotyping to study TCR occurrence patterns. The later analysis used no new phenotypic data to find candidate immune exposures, relying instead on TCR beta sequences and their occurrence across donors. An earlier analysis of a few hundred of the donors applied high-throughput TCR beta sequencing to assess whether each TCR beta V gene segment acted as functional or pseudogenic. Alongside the repertoire data, information on donor age, sex, ethnicity and CMV serostatus was compiled. Genome-wide SNP genotypes for about 60% of the 666 donors were used in a later genetic analysis, which treated that subset as a discovery cohort. Every repertoire in the discovery cohort had been generated on one and the same sequencing platform. HLA typing included class I and class II loci at four-digit resolution. The number of typed donors differed by locus: roughly 629-640 for A, B, C, DRB1 and DQB1; 500 to 550 for DQA1; around 580 for DPA1; and 400 to 480 for DPB1. About 5 DR-DQ haplotypes were handled as single units for association and clustering, since linkage in the cohort was strong. Among some 400 genotyped donors of the cohort, an average of roughly 230,000 unique TCR beta nucleotide sequences was sequenced per donor, of which approximately 18% were non-productive. Results the study describes overall, beyond this receptor: In a later genetic analysis, a missense DCLRE1C variant was associated with V-gene and J-gene trimming of TCR beta chains, and the association was replicated in an independent cohort. In vitro tests confirmed that a few of the cytomegalovirus-associated TCR beta chains recognize cytomegalovirus antigens. Compared with equally common non-associated chains, HLA-associated TCR beta chains in a later analysis were more clonally expanded and had lower generation probabilities. In this cohort, only TCR beta chains were sequenced, and detectable features were limited by the absence of alpha or paired-chain data. The earlier analysis of a few hundred of the donors excluded approximately 17 rarely observed V segments, including chromosome 9 orphons, because counts were too low. The authors suggested that the approach could potentially be extended to other disease states and immunological phenotypes. Because HLA typing was unavailable for some donors at each locus, only the typed subset was used in association tests. The sequencing pipeline was judged likely to have produced a cluster of highly shared sequence variants as a technical artifact. Correlated functional status among segregating V segments might reflect linkage disequilibrium, but an unknown experimental factor could not be ruled out. Sequencing depth was assumed to be roughly uniform across donors in the presence/absence analyses, though that assumption may not hold. A later analysis associated 16,951 TCR beta sequences with specific HLA alleles at a false discovery rate of 0.05. Several of the top co-occurrence clusters appeared to be linked to parvovirus B19, influenza, CMV and Epstein-Barr virus, according to a later analysis. CMV serostatus was the only immune exposure information available for the cohort. In a later analysis, most CMV-associated TCR beta chains were found to appear HLA-restricted, with HLA associations seemingly driven largely by CMV exposure. The classifier was reported to diagnose cytomegalovirus status with high specificity and sensitivity in both the original cohort and the validation cohort. A total of 164 TCR beta chains were listed by the study as associated with cytomegalovirus. A further reported finding was that TCR beta sequences accurately predicted the HLA-A and HLA-B alleles for most subjects in the first cohort. In a later genetic analysis, fewer N-insertions in productive TCRs were reported among donors in an Asian-associated ancestry cluster than the approximately 630-donor mean. In a later analysis, the rate of TCR association differed among HLA loci, with DRB1 alleles having the most associated TCRs and HLA-C alleles having the fewest. Most TCR sequences were seen in very few donors, while some public TCRs were found in many individuals. Because the 87-base-pair reads could not distinguish some IMGT-functional V segments, including TRBV6-2 and TRBV6-3, those segments were excluded. When HLA alleles, especially DR and DQ, strongly co-occurred, attributing TCR associations to individual alleles was difficult. In an earlier analysis of some 550 of the donors, most TCR beta V segments were observed in productive rearrangements about 87% or about 30% of the time, broadly matching IMGT annotations.

The library was obtained by the immunoSEQ multiplex PCR assay. The multiplex PCR relied on a mix of 60 forward primers for TCR Vbeta segments and 13 reverse primers for TCR Jbeta segments. A multiplex PCR assay on genomic DNA amplified the CDR3 region of rearranged TCR beta genes. Amplified TCR beta libraries were sequenced as 87-base-pair reads on the Illumina HiSeq System. In the paper's pipeline: A later analysis counted approximately 74 million unique TCR beta chains across the 550 to 750 repertoires, and 9.5 million to 11 million of these chains were shared by at least two donors. A nearest-neighbor algorithm error-corrected the raw reads and collapsed the reads into unique sequences, merging closely related sequences to remove PCR and sequencing errors. V, D and J gene segments were assigned by aligning CDR3 sequences to IMGT reference sequences. Each retained sequence needed at least a six-nucleotide match to both a V gene segment and a J gene segment. Rearrangements were called productive when the CDR3 lacked stop codons and stayed in frame with V and J; all others were non-productive. CDR3 was defined according to IMGT convention as the region running from the second conserved V-encoded cysteine to the conserved J-encoded phenylalanine. The earlier analysis of 500 to 600 of the donors excluded sequences that lacked an unambiguous match to a single V gene segment. In an earlier analysis of roughly 600 of the donors, a V segment was called functional when productive rearrangements were above 56.7%, and segregating when the standard deviation between donors exceeded 5%. To diagnose cytomegalovirus status from the catalog of TCR beta chain sequences, a statistical classification framework was built. A later analysis assigned V and J genes by comparing TCR nucleotide sequences with IMGT/GENE-DB human TR gene sequences. Using the TCRdist pipeline, a later analysis assigned CDR3 sequences along with most-parsimonious VDJ recombination scenarios. In a later analysis, each TCR beta chain was defined by its CDR3 amino acid sequence together with its V-gene family, and reads without a unique V-gene family were excluded. To address suspected cross-contamination and a sequencing artifact, a later analysis removed approximately 590 highly shared, low-generation-probability nucleotide sequences. A later analysis calculated a clonal expansion index for each public chain from normalized within-repertoire ranks of inferred template counts. Generation probabilities in a later analysis came from a VDJ recombination model fitted to out-of-frame rearrangements, and those results were checked against IGoR. Hypergeometric tests were used in a later analysis to score TCR-TCR, TCR-HLA and TCR-CMV co-occurrence, with a repertoire-size bias correction applied to the TCR pairs. To estimate false discovery rates, a later analysis permuted the HLA or CMV assignments 20 times. A later analysis grouped co-occurring TCRs with DBSCAN, adding TCRdist sequence similarity when clustering within HLA-allele-positive subsets. Repertoires with fewer than 30,000 or more than 120,000 public chains were left out of co-occurrence clustering, as were a handful of repertoires with anomalous nucleotide sharing. In its TCRdb copy, this immuneACCESS table keeps in-frame sequences only and misses some clones. Where compared with another copy, unresolved V genes explain less than half of these, and the others have no known cause. The V and J calls and clone size come from that table; D and trimming were worked out from the DNA. The sample table contains 99,000 or so clones; only one count was recorded for 60% to 85% of them. The ten largest clones capture around 1.3% of the sample.

In this chain, TRBV19 is recombined with TRBJ2-6; 6 matching bases give a weak D call of TRBD1. The clonotype was recovered from a middle-aged man in good health and CMV-seronegative. Specimen: PBMCs. The CDR3 protein is CASSIVRVQGSGANVLTF. The bases are TGTGCCAGTAGTATAGTGAGGGTTCAGGGGTCTGGGGCCAACGTCCTGACTTTC.